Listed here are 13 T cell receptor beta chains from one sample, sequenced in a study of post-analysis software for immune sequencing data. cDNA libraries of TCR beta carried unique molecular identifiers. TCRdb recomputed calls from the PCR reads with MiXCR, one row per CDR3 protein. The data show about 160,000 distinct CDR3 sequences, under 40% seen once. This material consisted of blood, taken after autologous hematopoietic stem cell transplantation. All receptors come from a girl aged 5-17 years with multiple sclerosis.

Written as DNA, the CDR3 is TGCAGTGCTAGAGATCCCCTGGGACAGGTTCAAGAGACCCAGTACTTC. Its protein product is CSARDPLGQVQETQYF. This rearrangement joins TRBV20-1 to TRBJ2-5, with 8 bases that match TRBD1. CDR1 and CDR2 from the germline V gene are DFQATT and SNEGSKA (reference sequence). Trimming cost V 0 bases and J 2 bases; bases outside gene matches: 8. This CDR3 has 16 amino acids.

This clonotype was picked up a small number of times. CDR3 amino acids: CASSSPGRDYGYTF. The CDR3 region has the DNA TGTGCCAGCAGTTCACCGGGGCGGGACTATGGCTACACCTTC. The V and J genes are TRBV6-5 and TRBJ1-2, with D perhaps TRBD1 (5 bases). V lost 4 bases and J 3 bases, leaving 12 bases between the germline ends. The CDR3 contains 14 residues. The germline gives CDR1 MNHEY, CDR2 SVGAGI.

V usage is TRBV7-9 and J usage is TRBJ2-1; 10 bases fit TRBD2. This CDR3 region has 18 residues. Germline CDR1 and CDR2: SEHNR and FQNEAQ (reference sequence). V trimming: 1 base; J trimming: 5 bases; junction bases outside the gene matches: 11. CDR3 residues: CASSLVPFTSGADNEQFF. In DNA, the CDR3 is TGTGCCAGCAGCTTAGTTCCCTTTACTAGCGGGGCCGACAATGAGCAGTTCTTC.

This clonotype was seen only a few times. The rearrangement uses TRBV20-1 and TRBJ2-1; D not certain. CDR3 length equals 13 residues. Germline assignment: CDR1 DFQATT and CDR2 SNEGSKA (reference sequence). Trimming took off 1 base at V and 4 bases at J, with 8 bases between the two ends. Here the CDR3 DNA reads TGCAGTGCTAGAGTTTGGCAGTACAATGAGCAGTTCTTC. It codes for CSARVWQYNEQFF.

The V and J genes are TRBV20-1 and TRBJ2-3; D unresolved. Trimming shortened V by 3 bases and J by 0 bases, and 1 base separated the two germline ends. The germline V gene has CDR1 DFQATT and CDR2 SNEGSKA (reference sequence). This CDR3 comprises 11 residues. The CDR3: CSASSTDTQYF. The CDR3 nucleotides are TGCAGTGCTAGTAGCACAGATACGCAGTATTTT.

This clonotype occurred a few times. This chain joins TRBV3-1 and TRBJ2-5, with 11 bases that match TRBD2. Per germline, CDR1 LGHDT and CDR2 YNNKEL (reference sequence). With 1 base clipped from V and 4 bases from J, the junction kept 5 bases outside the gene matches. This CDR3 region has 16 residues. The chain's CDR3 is CASSQGTSGSGETQYF. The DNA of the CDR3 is TGTGCCAGCAGCCAAGGCACTAGCGGGAGTGGAGAGACCCAGTACTTC.

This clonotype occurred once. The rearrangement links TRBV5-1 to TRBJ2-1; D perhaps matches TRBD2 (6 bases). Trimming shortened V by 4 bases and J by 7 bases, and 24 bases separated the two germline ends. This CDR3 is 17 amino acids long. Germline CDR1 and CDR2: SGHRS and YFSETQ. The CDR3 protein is CASSLRVGGSVQNEQFF. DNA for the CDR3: TGCGCCAGCAGCCTCCGGGTGGGGGGATCGGTCCAAAATGAGCAGTTCTTC.

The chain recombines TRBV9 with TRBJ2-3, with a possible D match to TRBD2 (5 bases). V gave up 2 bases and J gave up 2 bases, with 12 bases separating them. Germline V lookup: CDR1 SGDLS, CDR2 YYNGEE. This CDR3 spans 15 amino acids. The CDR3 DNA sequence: TGTGCCAGCAGCGTTGGCGGGCTAGTCACAGATACGCAGTATTTT. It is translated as CASSVGGLVTDTQYF.

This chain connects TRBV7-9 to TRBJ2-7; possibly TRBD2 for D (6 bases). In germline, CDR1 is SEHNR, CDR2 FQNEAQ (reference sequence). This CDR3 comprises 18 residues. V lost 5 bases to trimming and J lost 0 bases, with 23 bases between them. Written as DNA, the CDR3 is TGTGCCAGCAGCCCCAAATGGCCCGGGAGATATAGCTCCTACGAGCAGTACTTC. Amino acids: CASSPKWPGRYSSYEQYF.

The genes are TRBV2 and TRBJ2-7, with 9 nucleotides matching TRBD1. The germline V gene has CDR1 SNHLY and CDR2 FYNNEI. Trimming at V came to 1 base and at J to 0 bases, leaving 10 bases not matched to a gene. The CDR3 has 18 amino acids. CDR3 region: CASSEGSLGTGSSYEQYF. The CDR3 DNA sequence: TGTGCCAGCAGTGAAGGATCTTTGGGGACAGGGAGCTCCTACGAGCAGTACTTC.

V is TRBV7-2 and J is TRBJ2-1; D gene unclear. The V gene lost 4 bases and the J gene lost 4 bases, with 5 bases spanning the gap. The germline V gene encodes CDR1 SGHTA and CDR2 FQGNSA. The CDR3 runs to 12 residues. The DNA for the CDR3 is TGTGCCAGCAGCTCAGCGTACAATGAGCAGTTCTTC. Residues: CASSSAYNEQFF.

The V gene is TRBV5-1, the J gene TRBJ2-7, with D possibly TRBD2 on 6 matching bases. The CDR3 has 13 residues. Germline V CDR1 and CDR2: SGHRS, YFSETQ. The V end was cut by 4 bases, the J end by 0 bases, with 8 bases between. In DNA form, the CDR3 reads TGCGCCAGCAGCCCGGGAGTCTCCTACGAGCAGTACTTC. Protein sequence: CASSPGVSYEQYF.

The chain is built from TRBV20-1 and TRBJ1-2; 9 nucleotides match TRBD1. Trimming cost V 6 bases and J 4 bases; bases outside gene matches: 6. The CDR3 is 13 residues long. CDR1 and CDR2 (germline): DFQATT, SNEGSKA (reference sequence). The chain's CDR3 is CSATRDRVYGYTF. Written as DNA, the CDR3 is TGCAGTGCAACCCGGGACAGGGTCTATGGCTACACCTTC.